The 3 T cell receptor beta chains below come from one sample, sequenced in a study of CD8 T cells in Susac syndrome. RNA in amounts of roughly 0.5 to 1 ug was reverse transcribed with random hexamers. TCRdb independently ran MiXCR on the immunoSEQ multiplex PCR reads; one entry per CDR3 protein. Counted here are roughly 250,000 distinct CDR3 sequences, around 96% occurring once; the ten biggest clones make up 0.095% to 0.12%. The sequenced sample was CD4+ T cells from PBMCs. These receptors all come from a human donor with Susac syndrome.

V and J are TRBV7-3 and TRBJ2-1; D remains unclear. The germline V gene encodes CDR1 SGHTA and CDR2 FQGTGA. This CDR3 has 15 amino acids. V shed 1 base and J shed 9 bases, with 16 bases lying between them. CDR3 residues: CASSLKPSGIPEQFF. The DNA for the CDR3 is TGTGCCAGCAGCTTAAAGCCATCGGGTATCCCTGAGCAGTTCTTC.

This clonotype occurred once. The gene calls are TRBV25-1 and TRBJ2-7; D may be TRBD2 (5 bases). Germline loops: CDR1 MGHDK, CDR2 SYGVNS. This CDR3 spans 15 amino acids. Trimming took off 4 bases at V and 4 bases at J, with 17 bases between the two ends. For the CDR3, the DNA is TGTGCCAGCAGTGCGGAGGTGGACCAGAATTACGAGCAGTACTTC. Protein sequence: CASSAEVDQNYEQYF.

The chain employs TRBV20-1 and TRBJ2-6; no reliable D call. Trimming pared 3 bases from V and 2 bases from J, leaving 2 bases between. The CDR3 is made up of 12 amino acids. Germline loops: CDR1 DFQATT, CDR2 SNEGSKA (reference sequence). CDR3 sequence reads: CSASAGANVLTF. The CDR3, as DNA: TGCAGTGCTAGTGCTGGGGCCAACGTCCTGACTTTC.